The present T cell receptor (beta chain) was sequenced within a study of T cells in localized non-small cell lung cancer. The CDR3 sequence is 15 residues long. The V and J ends lost 6 bases and 3 bases respectively, with 18 bases between them. Germline CDR1 and CDR2: SGHRS and YFSETQ. Method: immunoSEQ multiplex PCR; TCRdb's copy keeps in-frame clones and lacks some. The sample lists around 41,000 clones; about nine tenths were seen once. The rearrangement links TRBV5-1 to TRBJ1-2; D is uncertain. The starting material was peripheral blood, obtained before any cancer treatment. This clonotype originated in a female donor of 60 years or more with stage I squamous cell lung carcinoma. CDR3 region: CASTLLGREDYGYTF. CDR3 in DNA: TGCGCCAGCACTCTCTTAGGGCGCGAAGACTATGGCTACACCTTC.